This T cell receptor beta chain was observed in a study of CD8 T cells in Susac syndrome. Findings and caveats of the study: As the study acknowledged, the number of individuals in its TCR sequencing and HLA analysis was relatively small. TEMRA cells and active patients showed peak Susac CD8+ clonal expansion. The authors found approximately 15 Susac-specific public clones in total CD8+ repertoires and a few in CD8+ TEMRA repertoires.

Note on this clonotype: Its matching antigen is unknown.

It was with random hexamers that roughly 0.5 to 1 ug RNA was reverse transcribed. TCRdb itself ran the immunoSEQ multiplex PCR reads through MiXCR, one entry per CDR3 protein. The table includes around 69,000 distinct CDR3 sequences, roughly 92% detected once. V was trimmed by 5 bases and J by 0 bases, leaving 16 bases between them. CDR3 length: 17 residues. The sample was CD8+ T cells from PBMCs. This receptor was identified in a human donor with Susac syndrome. The chain couples TRBV12-3 or TRBV12-4 to TRBJ1-4; no firm D call. The CDR3 DNA follows: TGTGCCAGCAGTCCGACGGGCCCCGCTGCAACTAATGAAAAACTGTTTTTT. Residues: CASSPTGPAATNEKLFF.